The T cell receptor beta chain under discussion was sequenced for a study of shared clonotypes between healthy human individuals. General study findings and limits: Among donors, sharing of clonotypes was expected to be affected by sequencing depth.

Assay execution took place at the deep level. DNA from unsorted PBMC was sequenced on ten immunoSEQ deep assay plates. The repertoire was sequenced with immunoSEQ multiplex PCR; TCRdb's copy has only in-frame clones and lacks some. The sample yields about 470,000 clones, roughly three quarters seen once. Points on this clone: Its antigen is still unknown.

The germline V gene encodes CDR1 SNHLY and CDR2 FYNNEI. The V gene end was trimmed by 5 bases and the J gene end by 0 bases; junction bases not matched to a gene: 8. This CDR3 has 16 amino acids. The sequenced material came from PBMCs. The TCR originated in a woman aged 40 to 50 in good health. Some clones in this sample may be carry-over from other donors' samples. The rearrangement uses TRBV2 and TRBJ2-7, with 9 bases fitting TRBD2. The CDR3: CASSTRAGGHSYEQYF. The DNA of the CDR3 is TGTGCCAGCAGTACTCGAGCGGGAGGTCACTCCTACGAGCAGTACTTC. Drawing the rest from reference TRBV2 and TRBJ2-7, the complete variable domain is EPEVTQTPSHQVTQMGQEVILRCVPISNHLYFYWYRQILGQKVEFLVSFYNNEISEKSEIFDDQFSVERPDGSNFTLKIRSTKLEDSAMYFCASSTRAGGHSYEQYFGPGTRLTVT.